The clone carrying this TCR beta chain appeared a few times. What it binds is not known. V lost 2 bases, J lost 2 bases, and 0 bases lay in between. CDR3 length: 12 amino acids. Germline CDR1 is LGHDT and CDR2 is YNNKEL (reference sequence). The entry originates in a study of vaccination effects on CD4 cells after COVID-19. The culture ran for about 11 days, and then CD4+ T cells were isolated. The data were produced by immunoSEQ multiplex PCR, yet TCRdb's version contains in-frame clones alone and is incomplete. The sample holds 50,000 to 60,000 clones; about three quarters are singletons and the top ten take roughly 3.2%.

This clonotype was sampled from a human donor who received a COVID-19 vaccine. The chain recombines TRBV3-1 (or the pseudogene TRBV3-2) with TRBJ2-2; D is unresolved. The starting material was CD4+ T cells from PBMCs cultured without peptide, obtained before COVID-19 vaccination. CDR3 region: CASSQNTGELFF. CDR3 nucleotides: TGTGCCAGCAGCCAAAACACCGGGGAGCTGTTTTTT.